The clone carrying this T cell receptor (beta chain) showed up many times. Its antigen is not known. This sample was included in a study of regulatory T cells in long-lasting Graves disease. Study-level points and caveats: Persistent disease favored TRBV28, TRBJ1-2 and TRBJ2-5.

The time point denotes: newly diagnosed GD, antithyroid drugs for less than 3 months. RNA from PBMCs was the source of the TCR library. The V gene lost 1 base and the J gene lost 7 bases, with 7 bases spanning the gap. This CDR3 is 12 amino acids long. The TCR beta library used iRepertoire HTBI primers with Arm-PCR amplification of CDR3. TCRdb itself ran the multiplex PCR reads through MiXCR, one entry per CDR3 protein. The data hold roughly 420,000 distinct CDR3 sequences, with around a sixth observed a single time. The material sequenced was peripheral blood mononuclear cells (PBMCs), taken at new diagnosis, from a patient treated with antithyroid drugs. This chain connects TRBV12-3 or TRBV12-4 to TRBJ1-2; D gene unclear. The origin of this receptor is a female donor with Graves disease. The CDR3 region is CASSLEGSGYTF. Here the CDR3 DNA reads TGTGCCAGCAGTTTAGAAGGGTCTGGCTACACCTTC.